Here is one T cell receptor (beta chain) with its context. This clonotype was picked up many times. Its antigen specificity is not known. Base qualities are not provided; no much larger clone lies one nucleotide away. Libraries were made using 5' RACE. Instrument on record: Illumina HiSeq 2000. Template switching added a universal primer binding site, and the final cDNA carried a unique molecular identifier that allowed TCR cDNA molecules to be counted accurately. Specific primers in the conserved constant-segment region were used to synthesize first-strand cDNA for the TCR alpha and beta chains. To control for contamination, every cDNA library carried two barcodes: a SMART-Mk sample barcode plus Illumina barcodes. Two successive PCR steps introduced TruSeq adapter sequences along with Illumina sample barcodes. The TCR alpha and beta cDNA libraries were sequenced on the Illumina HiSeq platform using custom primers. Turning to the authors' computational methods: MiGEC processed the raw reads to extract unique molecular identifiers, while MiXCR was used to determine the CDR3 positions. Recombination models were inferred per individual with the repgenHMM and IGoR tools using an EM algorithm. The tcR package in R was used for shared clonotype analysis, with sharing normalized by the product of cloneset sizes. Out-of-frame nonproductive sequences were analyzed to study raw recombination free of thymic and clonal selection effects. TCRdb ran its own pipeline on the public reads, namely fastp trimming at Q25 and MiXCR clone calling, and kept in-frame beta chains. Each CDR3 protein gets just one entry, which takes the most common genes and DNA from the rows behind it. V and J calls and clone size were set by TCRdb, not the authors. A total of some 500,000 distinct CDR3 sequences appear in this sample, around a tenth of them only once. The ten largest account for 2.5% to 3% of the sample.

The CDR3 goes from the cysteine to the phenylalanine over 14 residues. Only the CDR3 DNA is retained, 42 bases long and in frame from the first base. According to the germline V gene, CDR1 reads MGHDK and CDR2 reads SYGVNS. The data were taken from a study of identical twins (dated by TCRdb to between 2015 and 2016). General notes on the study: TCR alpha and beta repertoires from monozygotic twins, unrelated adults of various ages and cord blood were deep-sequenced to test whether fetal clonotypes persist. To rule out contamination, replicate twin experiments were performed at different times with different library preparation protocols. Overall study results and their limits: In monozygotic twins, out-of-frame TCR alpha sharing was systematically underestimated by recombination models, although the models agreed with sharing between unrelated individuals. Abundant cord blood beta clonotypes carried fewer insertions; young adult naive repertoires showed a weaker similar trend, while memory repertoires showed none. Invariant T cells such as MAIT and iNKT could partly confound zero-insertion analyses, though diverse VJ usage argued against this for most clonotypes. A weaker excess of twin sharing was found in beta out-of-frame sequences because the signal-to-noise ratio was lowered by fewer shared sequences. Conclusions relied on cross-sectional statistical analysis, since the same donors could not be followed over many years. Compared with coincidental sharing between unrelated individuals, out-of-frame TCR alpha sequences shared between twins showed an excess of sequences with low generation probability.

Every donor in the study was a healthy Caucasian. The twin cohort consisted of three pairs of female monozygotic twins, all aged roughly 18 to 29 years. RNA for TCR libraries was isolated from peripheral blood mononuclear cells. This sample also belongs to another study, concerning yellow fever vaccine responses in identical twins. As that second study puts it: The authors reported that the T cell response to vaccination in identical twins appeared partly convergent and partly personalized. In identical twins, the study followed T cell clones that responded to the vaccine with precision.

The receptor chain draws on TRBV25-1 and TRBJ2-1; TRBD2 is a possible D gene, resting on 6 matching bases. Sequencing was performed on PBMCs. The sequence was obtained from a woman aged 18 to 35 in good health. This receptor carries the CDR3 CAPVGEVDDDEQFF. The nucleotide sequence reads as follows: TGTGCTCCTGTGGGGGAGGTAGATGACGATGAGCAGTTCTTC. Here the CDR3 is joined to the reference TRBV25-1 and TRBJ2-1 genes, and the full variable domain is: EADIYQTPRYLVIGTGKKITLECSQTMGHDKMYWYQQDPGMELHLIHYSYGVNSTEKGDLSSESTVSRIRTEHFPLTLESARPSHTSQYLCAPVGEVDDDEQFFGPGTRLTVL.